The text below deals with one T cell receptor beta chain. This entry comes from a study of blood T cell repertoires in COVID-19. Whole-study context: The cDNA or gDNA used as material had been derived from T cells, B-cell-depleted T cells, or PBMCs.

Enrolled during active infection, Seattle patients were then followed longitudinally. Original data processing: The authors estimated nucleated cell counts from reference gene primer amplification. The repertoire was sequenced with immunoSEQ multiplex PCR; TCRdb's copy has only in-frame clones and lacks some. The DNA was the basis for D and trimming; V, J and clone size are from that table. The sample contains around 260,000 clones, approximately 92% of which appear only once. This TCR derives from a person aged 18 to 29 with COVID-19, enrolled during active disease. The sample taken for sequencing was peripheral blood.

Here the CDR3 reads CASSRVSDEQYF. The CDR3, as DNA: TGTGCCAGCAGCCGGGTTAGCGACGAGCAGTACTTC. The chain couples TRBV13 to TRBJ2-7, with D perhaps matching TRBD2 (5 bases). The CDR3 runs 12 residues. Germline-derived CDR1 and CDR2 are PRHDT and FYEKMQ (reference sequence). Trimming removed 5 bases at V and 5 bases at J, with 10 bases between.